This T cell receptor (beta chain) is from a study of shared clonotypes between healthy human individuals (dated by TCRdb to about 2020). Notes on the research overall: A few men and a couple of women, aged 18 to 49 years, made up the cohort. To estimate repertoire size and how much clonotype sharing occurs between individuals, the study deeply sequenced the blood TCR repertoires of five or six healthy adults. Leukapheresis yielded between about 0.85 and 9.5 billion PBMCs per donor. To increase sequencing depth and limit assay-specific biases, TCR repertoire library preparation and sequencing were carried out by different laboratories using diverse techniques. Per donor, three plates each were used for CD4 naive and CD4 memory, two for CD8 naive, and one for CD8 memory.

The table lists this clone with a few counts. Its antigen remains unidentified. No base qualities exist here, and no much larger clone lies one base off it. Results and caveats for the whole study, not just this receptor: Because the study included a small number of donors, the genetic and exposure-history diversity represented was limited. About 5% of naive CD4, around 4% of naive CD8, roughly 2.4% of memory CD4, and around 0.4% of memory CD8 clonotypes were shared across a handful of donors. Incomplete sequencing was indicated by rarefaction of sorted-subset datasets, despite the large sequencing depth. Higher generation probabilities were observed for clonotypes shared by all four sorted-subset donors than for non-shared clonotypes. Sampling was limited to blood, and TCR repertoires in tissue likely differ from TCR repertoires in blood. Pairwise subsampling led to the expectation that sequencing depth would affect the degree of clonotype sharing among donors. Naive subsets generally had larger estimated clonotype richness than memory subsets.

TCR CDR3 regions were amplified from genomic DNA by multiplex PCR using the deep immunoSEQ assay. Extracted genomic DNA from each cell subset was spread evenly across all wells of several immunoSEQ 96-well plates, with each plate serving as a replicate. For sorted subsets, around 200 ng genomic DNA, equal to some 28,000 T cell genomes, was loaded into each replicate PCR. The purified libraries were quantified using a Qubit 3.0 fluorometer, sized with a Bioanalyzer 2100, and then quantified again using the KAPA Library Quantification kit. Every immunoSEQ 96-well plate was sequenced on a separate single-read 150-cycle Illumina NextSeq 550 flow cell. Under the source paper's analysis protocol: Because only junctional sequences without quality scores were contained in the immunoSEQ output, filtering matching that applied to full-length reads could not be performed. To assign V/J genes and CDR3, sequences were annotated using PyIR, a Python wrapper for IgBLAST v1.9, with IMGT germline references. Reads were removed for weak V/J assignments (E-value above 1e-6), missing CDR3, stop codons, out-of-frame junctions, or ambiguous translated residues. V3J clonotypes were defined as sequences sharing an identical inferred V gene, J gene, and CDR3 amino acid sequence. The percentage overlap between two repertoires was calculated by dividing the number of shared unique clonotypes by the size of the smaller repertoire. Richness of each repertoire was evaluated using RTK rarefaction, the Chao1 estimator, and Recon v2.1 estimates of unobserved clonotypes. Generation probabilities were computed with OLGA for all TCRbeta clonotypes obtained by the gDNA method from several donors. Not all clones reach the TCRdb copy of this immuneACCESS table, which keeps in-frame sequences only. Checked studies attribute under half of the gap to unresolved V genes and leave the rest unexplained. For V, J and clone size, that table is used; D and trimming come from the DNA. The sample table contains around 1.1 million clones; only one count was recorded for 75% to 80% of them. The biggest ten clones account for roughly 0.55% of the sample.

The germline V gene yields MDHEN for CDR1 and SYDVKM for CDR2. The CDR3 measures 17 amino acids from cysteine to phenylalanine. Only the CDR3 DNA is retained, 51 bases long and in frame from the first base. The germline ends are 22 bases apart after V is trimmed by 4 bases and J by 3 bases. The donors were healthy, HIV-negative adults with no recently reported acute infections or vaccinations. Only Caucasian adults living in Nashville, Tennessee, USA were represented among the donors. CD4+ T cells were enriched by magnetic negative selection, after which naive cells were positively selected on CD45RA and the negative fraction was taken as the memory subset. After blood collection by leukapheresis, PBMCs were isolated using Ficoll-Histopaque density gradient centrifugation and then cryopreserved in the vapor phase of liquid nitrogen. Purity and quantity of every magnetically sorted T cell population were checked by analytical flow cytometry. From each sorted fraction, genomic DNA was isolated and quantified by UV absorbance on a Nanodrop 2000c.

This receptor was taken from a young man in good health. Some clones in this sample may be carry-over from other donors' samples. Sequenced material: memory CD4+ T cells from PBMCs. Sample cell subset or site, as interpreted from the label and publication: CD45RA-negative fraction. The chain joins TRBV28 to TRBJ2-7, with the D call perhaps TRBD1 or TRBD2, each one matching 5 bases. The CDR3 in this case is CASSSGTVGYPFYEQYF. The nucleotide sequence reads as follows: TGTGCCAGCAGTTCGGGGACGGTAGGGTACCCCTTCTACGAGCAGTACTTC.